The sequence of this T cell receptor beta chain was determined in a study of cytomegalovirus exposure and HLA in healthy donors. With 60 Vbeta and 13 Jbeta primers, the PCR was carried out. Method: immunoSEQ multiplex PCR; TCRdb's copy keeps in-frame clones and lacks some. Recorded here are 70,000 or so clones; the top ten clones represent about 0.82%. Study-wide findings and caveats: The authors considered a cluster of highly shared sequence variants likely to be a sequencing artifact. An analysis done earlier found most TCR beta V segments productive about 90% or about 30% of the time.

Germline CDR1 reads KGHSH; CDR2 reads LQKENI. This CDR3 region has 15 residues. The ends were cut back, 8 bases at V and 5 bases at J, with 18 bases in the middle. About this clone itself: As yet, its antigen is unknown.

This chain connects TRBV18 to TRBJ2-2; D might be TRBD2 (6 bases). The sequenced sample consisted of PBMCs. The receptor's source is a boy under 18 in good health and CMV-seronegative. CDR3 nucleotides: TGTGCCAGCCAACCTACTGCCCGGGGGACCGGGGAGCTGTTTTTT. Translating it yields CASQPTARGTGELFF.